This TCR beta chain was captured in a study of CD8 T cells in Susac syndrome. Study-wide findings and caveats: The TCR sequencing and HLA analysis in the study involved a relatively small number of individuals, as the study acknowledged.

With random hexamers, 0.5 to 1 ug RNA was reverse transcribed. Amplification of TCR beta CDR3 used immunoSEQ multiplex PCR across 54 Vbeta and 13 Jbeta. TCRdb fed the immunoSEQ multiplex PCR reads into MiXCR, producing one record per CDR3 protein. The profile covers 250,000 or so distinct CDR3 sequences, with about 94% appearing a single time and roughly 0.07% taken by the ten largest. Germline V gene data show CDR1 as SGHTA and CDR2 as FQGNSA. The V gene lost 5 bases and the J gene lost 3 bases, with 13 bases spanning the gap. This CDR3 is built from 15 residues. As concerns this clonotype: Its antigen is undetermined.

The rearrangement links TRBV7-2 to TRBJ1-4; a possible D gene is TRBD1 (5 bases). This sequence was found in a human donor with multiple sclerosis. Sequenced: CD4+ T cells from PBMCs. The CDR3 loop is CASSQLAGPNEKLFF. The DNA of the CDR3 is TGTGCCAGCAGCCAATTAGCAGGGCCTAATGAAAAACTGTTTTTT.